The 17 T cell receptor beta chains presented below share a single source sample, sequenced in a study of T-cell reconstitution after alpha-beta-depleted transplantation in children. A TCRbeta library incorporating unique molecular identifiers was prepared. TCRdb reprocessed the PCR reads with MiXCR, giving one entry per CDR3 protein. Of about 150,000 distinct CDR3 sequences in the sample, about 9% were seen once. Sequencing used PBMCs, mostly from graft donor cells, obtained 180 days after TCRalphabeta/CD19-depleted stem cell transplant. Source of these receptors: a female patient aged 2 to 10 who had a stem cell transplant for congenital amegakaryocytic thrombocytopenia, so the T cells may come from the graft donor.

This clonotype has ten or more counts. The rearrangement uses TRBV29-1 and TRBJ2-1; tentatively, D is TRBD1 (6 bases). The CDR3 length is 19 residues. Trimming pared 7 bases from V and 3 bases from J, leaving 31 bases between. Germline loops: CDR1 SQVTM, CDR2 ANQGSEA. DNA of the CDR3: TGCAGCGCCCCTGGGGCGACAGGCTTAGGGTTTTGGGACTACAATGAGCAGTTCTTC. Its protein is CSAPGATGLGFWDYNEQFF.

This clonotype was observed many times. The CDR3 DNA reads as TGCGCCAGCAGCTTGGAAATAAGTATCCCGGGTCGGTACTTC. This translates into CASSLEISIPGRYF. This chain joins TRBV5-1 and TRBJ2-7; D is undetermined. The CDR3 is 14 residues long. Germline values: CDR1 SGHRS, CDR2 YFSETQ. V was clipped by 0 bases and J by 12 bases, with 19 bases between them.

The rearrangement joins TRBV7-8 to TRBJ2-2, with TRBD1 identical over 7 bases. Germline CDR1 is SGHVS and CDR2 is FQNEAQ. With 0 bases clipped from V and 0 bases from J, the junction kept 13 bases outside the gene matches. CDR3 length equals 20 residues. As DNA, the CDR3 is TGTGCCAGCAGCTTAGCCCCAATAATTAGACAGGGTTCGAACACCGGGGAGCTGTTTTTT. Its translation is CASSLAPIIRQGSNTGELFF.

This sequence joins TRBV5-1 and TRBJ2-7, with 7 nucleotides matching TRBD2. V lost 0 bases and J lost 6; bases outside the gene matches: 3. The CDR3 contains 13 residues. Germline lookup yields CDR1 SGHRS and CDR2 YFSETQ. For the CDR3, the DNA is TGCGCCAGCAGCTTGGGAGGGACTACCGAGCAGTACTTC. Translating it yields CASSLGGTTEQYF.

The rearrangement joins TRBV5-6 to TRBJ2-3; 13 bases fit TRBD2. J was trimmed by 3 bases and V by 4 bases; bases with no gene match: 5. The CDR3 is made up of 16 amino acids. CDR1 is SGHDT and CDR2 is YYEEEE in the germline V gene. CDR3 region: CASSAGLAGLTDTQYF. The DNA for the CDR3 is TGTGCCAGCAGCGCGGGACTAGCGGGGCTGACAGATACGCAGTATTTT.

This clonotype was seen only a few times. The J gene is TRBJ2-1, the V gene TRBV5-1; D is undetermined. V dropped 0 bases and J dropped 6 bases, with 16 bases sitting between them. In germline, CDR1 is SGHRS, CDR2 YFSETQ. The CDR3 has 16 residues. Written as DNA, the CDR3 is TGCGCCAGCAGCTTGGTGTGGGCCTCAGAAATCAATGAGCAGTTCTTC. Its protein product is CASSLVWASEINEQFF.

The V gene is TRBV10-3, the J gene TRBJ1-6; possible D gene TRBD1, 6 bases. The CDR3 totals 17 residues. The germline V gene has CDR1 ENHRY and CDR2 SYGVKD. Trimming cost V 0 bases and J 10 bases, with 19 bases left between them. CDR3 nucleotides: TGTGCCATCAGTGAGTCGGTTGGGCAGGGGATCGGCTCACCCCTCCACTTT. Translation: CAISESVGQGIGSPLHF.

This clonotype was found many times. This chain joins TRBV12-3 or TRBV12-4 and TRBJ2-1, with TRBD2 matching over 9 bases. The J segment lost 8 bases and the V segment lost 7 bases, leaving 6 bases of the junction unmatched. This CDR3 spans 13 amino acids. The CDR3 is CASMASGIYEQFF. CDR3 DNA: TGTGCCAGCATGGCTAGCGGGATCTATGAGCAGTTCTTC.

This clonotype has at least ten counts. The chain is built from TRBV20-1 and TRBJ2-7; the D call may be TRBD1 or TRBD2 (5 bases each). CDR1 and CDR2 from the germline V gene are DFQATT and SNEGSKA (reference sequence). V was shortened by 0 bases and J by 5 bases, with 20 bases between the two germline ends. The CDR3 runs to 16 residues. The CDR3 spells CSARDSSPTLGDEQYF. In nucleotides, the CDR3 is TGCAGTGCTAGAGATTCGTCACCTACCTTGGGGGACGAGCAGTACTTC.

This clonotype was recorded at least ten times. This chain uses TRBV5-1 with TRBJ1-1, with D possibly matching TRBD1 (6 bases). V shed 4 bases and J shed 2 bases, with 15 bases lying between them. The CDR3 spans 15 residues. Germline loops: CDR1 SGHRS, CDR2 YFSETQ. The CDR3 here is CASSLLYRANTEAFF. CDR3 DNA sequence: TGCGCCAGCAGCCTGCTTTACAGGGCTAACACTGAAGCTTTCTTT. The full variable domain, completed using reference TRBV5-1 and TRBJ1-1, is KAGVTQTPRYLIKTRGQQVTLSCSPISGHRSVSWYQQTPGQGLQFLFEYFSETQRNKGNFPGRFSGRQFSNSRSEMNVSTLELGDSALYLCASSLLYRANTEAFFGQGTRLTVV.

This clonotype was found many times. The J gene is TRBJ2-7, the V gene TRBV27; D unresolved. The germline CDR1 and CDR2 sequences are MNHEY and SMNVEV (reference sequence). V shed 7 bases and J shed 3 bases, with 13 bases lying between them. The CDR3 has 13 residues. The CDR3: CASKRSGRYEQYF. The CDR3 DNA sequence: TGTGCCAGCAAGCGTTCAGGCCGCTACGAGCAGTACTTC.

The chain couples TRBV7-3 to TRBJ2-2; tentatively, D is TRBD1 or TRBD2 (5 bases each). This CDR3 region has 16 residues. V was trimmed by 2 bases and J by 7 bases, leaving 17 bases between them. Germline V lookup: CDR1 SGHTA, CDR2 FQGTGA. CDR3 coding DNA: TGTGCCAGCAGCTTAGGGGGAGCGAGGACGGGCGGGGAGCTGTTTTTT. This encodes CASSLGGARTGGELFF.

This clonotype has at least ten counts. The chain links TRBV6-1 to TRBJ2-1; 7 bases fit TRBD2. Germline V gene lookup returns CDR1 MNHNS and CDR2 SASEGT. Unmatched junction bases numbered 9, after V lost 4 bases and J lost 3 bases. The CDR3 length is 16 residues. CDR3 nucleotide sequence: TGTGCCAGCAGTGTTCGGTTGGGGGGGGGCTACAATGAGCAGTTCTTC. Protein sequence: CASSVRLGGGYNEQFF.

The J gene is TRBJ1-1, the V gene TRBV5-1; perhaps TRBD1 as D (6 bases). The CDR3 loop spans 15 amino acids. Trimming removed 4 bases from V and 5 bases from J, with 18 bases in between. Germline lookup yields CDR1 SGHRS and CDR2 YFSETQ. The CDR3 bases are TGCGCCAGCAGCCCCTGGGTTGGGGGCGGAACTGAAGCTTTCTTT. It specifies CASSPWVGGGTEAFF.

This clonotype showed up just a few times. V usage is TRBV20-1 and J usage is TRBJ2-1, with 9 positions matching TRBD2. The J segment lost 7 bases and the V segment lost 5 bases, leaving 9 bases of the junction unmatched. CDR1 is DFQATT and CDR2 is SNEGSKA in the germline V gene (reference sequence). The CDR3 is made up of 14 amino acids. CDR3 sequence: CSAPKPSGRNEQFF. CDR3 sequence (DNA): TGCAGTGCTCCAAAACCCAGCGGGAGGAATGAGCAGTTCTTC.

This clonotype was picked up many times. The J gene is TRBJ1-4, the V gene TRBV4-1, with a possible D match to TRBD1 (5 bases). V dropped 0 bases and J dropped 4 bases, with 15 bases sitting between them. Per the germline V gene, CDR1 is MGHRA and CDR2 is YSYEKL. This CDR3 spans 17 amino acids. CDR3 DNA sequence: TGCGCCAGCAGCCAAGATCGGGGCGGGGGGATTAATGAAAAACTGTTTTTT. Translated, it gives CASSQDRGGGINEKLFF.

This clonotype came up many times. V and J are TRBV12-3 or TRBV12-4 and TRBJ1-4, with D possibly being TRBD1 (6 bases). V was pared by 7 bases and J by 8 bases, with 14 bases between. The CDR3 loop spans 13 amino acids. The CDR3 reads CASTLQGGEKLFF. CDR3 nucleotide sequence: TGTGCCAGCACCTTACAGGGTGGCGAAAAACTGTTTTTT.